This TCR beta chain was captured in a study of CD8 T cells in Susac syndrome (dated by TCRdb to 2018 to 2020). Background for the entire study: Among the sequenced Susac syndrome patients, six had clinically active disease and 8 or 9 were in clinical remission. At the time of blood withdrawal, Susac syndrome patients were either therapy-naive, taking corticosteroids (with some also receiving IVIg), or on IVIg alone. Repertoire sequencing was used to test whether CD8+ T cell activation and differentiation in Susac syndrome was antigen driven.

RNA was extracted using the RNeasy kit, and about 0.5 to 1 ug of the RNA was reverse transcribed with random hexamers. The immunoSEQ multiplex PCR assay, covering 54 Vbeta and 13 Jbeta segments, was used to amplify TCR beta CDR3 regions. PCR amplification bias was corrected using a synthetic template baseline for primer optimization and computational correction. In the original analysis: Reads were annotated to V, D and J genes according to IMGT and were analyzed with immunoSEQ Analyzer, with only productive sequences retained. To calculate clonality, Shannon entropy was normalized by log2 of the number of productive unique sequences and then subtracted from one. Public and private clones were assessed among the 100 most prevalent clones of each patient and control. Clones were defined as Susac-specific if absent from the healthy and MS cohorts, from around 1,100 published viral clones and from other ImmuneACCESS disease sequences. TCRdb cleaned the public reads at Q25 with fastp, built clones with MiXCR and kept in-frame beta chains. Rows are combined by CDR3 protein, so each entry shows the most common genes and DNA. TCRdb, not the authors, supplied the V and J calls. This sample has 150,000 to 200,000 distinct CDR3 sequences in its table, and 94% of those were observed once. 0.12% of the sample goes to the ten largest clones.

High-throughput TCR beta sequencing profiled peripheral blood CD8+ and CD4+ T cells from healthy donors, Susac syndrome patients and multiple sclerosis patients. The Susac syndrome patients fulfilled recently defined diagnostic criteria for either definite or probable disease. Bulk CD8+ and CD4+ T cells were purified magnetically by negative isolation, whereas CD8+ TEMRA cells were enriched by FACS. Blood was drawn into EDTA tubes, processed within 24 hours, and PBMCs were isolated by density gradient centrifugation. PBMCs destined for TCR sequencing were cryopreserved in liquid nitrogen and later thawed in a 37 °C water bath. Purity of sorted or isolated CD4+, CD8+ and CD8+ TEMRA cells was at least 90%. From the cysteine up to the phenylalanine, the CDR3 has a length of 16 residues. The CDR3 DNA has 48 bases and is translated from base 1. V is reduced by 5 bases and J by 1 base, leaving a spacing of 17 bases between them. CDR1 and CDR2 are read off the germline V gene as SGHTA and FQGNSA.

As for this clonotype: Its cognate antigen has yet to be identified. Base qualities are not provided; no much larger clone lies one nucleotide away.

Beyond this particular receptor, the publication reports: The number of individuals in the TCR sequencing and HLA analysis was recognized as being relatively small. In patients with Susac syndrome, the CD4+ T cell repertoire showed no detectable clonal expansion.

This receptor was taken from a human donor with Susac syndrome. The chain is encoded by TRBV7-2 joined to TRBJ1-1; the D segment cannot be called with confidence. Sequenced sample: CD4+ T cells from PBMCs. The sequenced DNA: TGTGCCAGCAGCCCATTATCCCCCGGAAGGAACACTGAAGCTTTCTTT. It specifies CASSPLSPGRNTEAFF. Here the CDR3 is joined to the reference TRBV7-2 and TRBJ1-1 genes, and the full variable domain is: GAGVSQSPSNKVTEKGKDVELRCDPISGHTALYWYRQSLGQGLEFLIYFQGNSAPDKSGLPSDRFSAERTGGSVSTLTIQRTQQEDSAVYLCASSPLSPGRNTEAFFGQGTRLTVV.